A single sample gave rise to the 15 T cell receptor beta chains below, sequenced in a study of T-cell memory formation after mild COVID-19. One entry per CDR3 protein results from TCRdb running MiXCR on the 5' RACE reads. The data show more than 300,000 distinct CDR3 sequences, 20% to 25% seen once. The sample consisted of PBMCs or a T cell subset sorted from them (not recorded which). These receptors all come from a man aged 18 to 35 who had mild COVID-19 (a few samples of this study predate the infection). Cell type and time point are not known.

To note about this clonotype: A much larger clone is a single base away; this may be a read error. This sequence joins TRBV7-2 and TRBJ2-3; TRBD2 matches at 12 bases. Losses at the gene ends were 7 bases for V and 9 bases for J; bases not matched to a gene: 11. Germline CDR1 reads SGHTA; CDR2 reads FQGNSA. The CDR3 has 15 amino acids. The CDR3: CASTTSLAGGLTQYF. The CDR3 coding sequence is TGTGCCAGCACCACTTCCCTAGCGGGGGGGTTAACGCAGTATTTT.

This clonotype was recorded only once. V is TRBV7-9 and J is TRBJ1-6; no definite D call. Germline lookup yields CDR1 SEHNR and CDR2 FQNEAQ (reference sequence). This CDR3 has 14 residues. The ends were cut back, 8 bases at V and 4 bases at J, with 12 bases in the middle. DNA for the CDR3: TGTGCCAGCCGGCCGACGGAATATAATTCACCCCTCCACTTT. Its translation is CASRPTEYNSPLHF.

The gene calls are TRBV5-1 and TRBJ2-1; D possibly corresponds to TRBD1 (5 bases). CDR3 length equals 14 residues. Trimming cost V 4 bases and J 6 bases, with 14 bases left between them. Germline lookup yields CDR1 SGHRS and CDR2 YFSETQ. Written as DNA, the CDR3 is TGCGCCAGCAGCCAGGGCGCCGGGTCCAATGAGCAGTTCTTC. Encoded protein: CASSQGAGSNEQFF.

The rearrangement links TRBV4-3 to TRBJ2-7; D is uncertain. V shed 1 base and J shed 0 bases, with 10 bases lying between them. The CDR3 contains 15 residues. The V gene's germline CDR1 is LGHNA and CDR2 YSLEER. Here the CDR3 DNA reads TGCGCCAGCAGCCAAGTGGCGGCGAGCTCCTACGAGCAGTACTTC. Encoded protein: CASSQVAASSYEQYF.

The chain has TRBV10-3 and TRBJ2-5; TRBD2 aligns across 12 bases. Germline lookup yields CDR1 ENHRY and CDR2 SYGVKD. The CDR3 is made up of 15 amino acids. J lost 1 base, V lost 10 bases, and 7 bases had no gene match. Here the CDR3 DNA reads TGTGCCAGCCTCCCTAGCGGGGGGGCCCAAGAGACCCAGTACTTC. Protein sequence: CASLPSGGAQETQYF.

About this clonotype itself: The junction differs from germline at one of its ends, possibly a read error. The chain is built from TRBV7-9 and TRBJ2-1; the D is unclear. The CDR3 is 13 amino acids. From germline, CDR1 is SEHNR and CDR2 FQNEAQ (reference sequence). The CDR3 reads CASSGRLGNEQLF. The CDR3 region has the DNA TGTGCCAGCAGCGGAAGACTGGGCAATGAGCAGCTCTTC.

This clonotype turned up a few times. This rearrangement joins TRBV20-1 to TRBJ1-6, with D possibly being TRBD1 (5 bases). The CDR3 is 16 amino acids. V dropped 0 bases and J dropped 6 bases, with 15 bases sitting between them. CDR1 DFQATT and CDR2 SNEGSKA come from the germline V gene (reference sequence). The CDR3 nucleotides read TGCAGTGCTAGAGATCCGGGCAGGGACGGTAATTCACCCCTCCACTTT. Its translation: CSARDPGRDGNSPLHF.

The chain uses TRBV5-1 and TRBJ1-2; D possibly corresponds to TRBD1 (5 bases). The germline gives CDR1 SGHRS, CDR2 YFSETQ. Trimming pared 3 bases from V and 3 bases from J, leaving 15 bases between. This CDR3 contains 15 residues. The CDR3 DNA is TGCGCCAGCAGCTGGAGACCGACAGATGACTATGGCTACACCTTC. This codes for CASSWRPTDDYGYTF.

This chain joins TRBV5-1 and TRBJ2-2; D is unclear. V was clipped by 2 bases and J by 0 bases, with 8 bases between them. The CDR3 is 15 amino acids. Per germline, CDR1 SGHRS and CDR2 YFSETQ. CDR3 in amino acids: CASSFDPTNTGELFF. The CDR3 nucleotides read TGCGCCAGCAGCTTCGACCCTACGAACACCGGGGAGCTGTTTTTT. The full variable domain, completed using reference TRBV5-1 and TRBJ2-2, is KAGVTQTPRYLIKTRGQQVTLSCSPISGHRSVSWYQQTPGQGLQFLFEYFSETQRNKGNFPGRFSGRQFSNSRSEMNVSTLELGDSALYLCASSFDPTNTGELFFGEGSRLTVL.

This clonotype was counted between two and nine times. The chain employs TRBV27 and TRBJ1-6; TRBD1 might be the D (6 bases). Trimming removed 3 bases at V and 7 bases at J, with 16 bases between. Germline CDR1 MNHEY, CDR2 SMNVEV (reference sequence). This CDR3 is built from 16 residues. In DNA form, the CDR3 reads TGTGCCAGCAGTTTGGCAGGCGCAGGGGTAAATTCACCCCTCCACTTT. Translated, it gives CASSLAGAGVNSPLHF.

This clonotype was seen a few times. The gene calls are TRBV7-9 and TRBJ2-2; possible D gene TRBD1, 6 bases. There are 14 residues in the CDR3. V was cut by 4 bases and J by 5 bases, with 11 bases left in between. Germline CDR1 and CDR2: SEHNR and FQNEAQ (reference sequence). CDR3 residues: CASSWGRGTGELFF. In nucleotides, the CDR3 is TGTGCCAGCAGCTGGGGCAGGGGTACCGGGGAGCTGTTTTTT.

This clonotype was found many times. The chain recombines TRBV7-9 with TRBJ2-2; no clear D. The CDR3 extends over 14 amino acids. Trimming removed 1 base at V and 6 bases at J, with 9 bases between. Germline CDR1 reads SEHNR; CDR2 reads FQNEAQ (reference sequence). CDR3 amino acids: CASSLEDVSGELFF. DNA for the CDR3: TGTGCCAGCAGCTTAGAGGACGTGTCCGGGGAGCTGTTTTTT.

The sample holds a few counts of this clonotype. The rearrangement uses TRBV9 and TRBJ2-1; weak D call: TRBD1 (6 bases). The germline CDR1 and CDR2 sequences are SGDLS and YYNGEE. Trimming cost V 5 bases and J 3 bases, with 15 bases left between them. The CDR3 totals 15 residues. CDR3 loop: CASSLTGLVYNEQFF. In DNA form, the CDR3 reads TGTGCCAGCAGTCTGACAGGCCTAGTCTACAATGAGCAGTTCTTC.

The chain recombines TRBV10-3 with TRBJ2-7, with D perhaps being TRBD1 or TRBD2 (5 bases each). Trimming removed 5 bases at V and 2 bases at J, with 13 bases between. Germline lookup yields CDR1 ENHRY and CDR2 SYGVKD. The CDR3 sequence is 14 residues long. The CDR3: CAISRRDRPYEQYF. In DNA, the CDR3 is TGTGCCATCAGTCGACGGGACCGTCCCTACGAGCAGTACTTC.

This chain joins TRBV2 and TRBJ1-1; D perhaps matches TRBD1 (5 bases). CDR1 SNHLY and CDR2 FYNNEI come from the germline V gene. The ends were cut back, 7 bases at V and 7 bases at J, with 22 bases in the middle. The CDR3 consists of 15 residues. The CDR3 loop reads CASIRLRLSGSEAFF. The CDR3 nucleotides are TGTGCCAGCATCCGCCTCAGACTCTCAGGGAGTGAAGCTTTCTTT.